This TCR beta chain was obtained from a study of T cells in Graves' hyperthyroidism and ophthalmopathy (dated by TCRdb to between 2017 and 2020). About the study as a whole: Peripheral blood samples were taken at initial diagnosis, before any treatment was given. The 100 discovery patients were divided at random into training and test sets in a 7:3 ratio. Prospective prediction of ophthalmopathy was tested in an independent validation cohort consisting of 18 to 20 hyperthyroidism patients and over 15 patients who later progressed to ophthalmopathy. A discovery cohort of about a hundred patients, 43 with Graves' ophthalmopathy and 57 with stable Graves' hyperthyroidism, was used to find distinguishing TCR V-J signatures. In more than 5 Graves' hyperthyroidism patients, the study also compared T-cell repertoires from thyroid tissue with T-cell repertoires from blood. After blood sampling, hyperthyroidism patients were treated with methimazole at a starting dose of 30 mg daily, and ophthalmopathy patients were treated with high-dose intravenous methylprednisolone. The paper reports TCR Vbeta CDR3 sequencing of roughly 140 peripheral blood samples: 40 to 45 ophthalmopathy, roughly 80 hyperthyroidism and approximately 17 progressor patients. The full study reports these points: A 13 V-J signature model separated ophthalmopathy from stable hyperthyroidism, with about 88% sensitivity and roughly 81% specificity in cross-validation and 80%/75% in testing. Sample size was not statistically predetermined, and blinding of investigators to group allocation was not performed. In validation, the model predicted progression to ophthalmopathy a median of around 6.5 months before onset, with about 64% sensitivity and 72.22% specificity. Most expanded thyroid clonotypes (frequency above 0.001) were also detected in blood, a finding suggesting that blood repertoires may reflect thyroid immune responses.

Stable Graves' hyperthyroidism was defined as the absence of progression to ophthalmopathy over 18 months of follow-up. Hyperthyroidism patients were newly diagnosed, had a disease duration of under 2 months, and were aged 18 to 65 years. Any patient with an uncontrolled infection, another autoimmune disease, pregnancy or lactation was excluded. Diagnoses were based on clinical symptoms, serum thyroxine and TRAb, thyroid ultrasound and orbital computed tomography. Ficoll-Paque density gradient centrifugation was used to isolate PBMCs from about 10 ml of fresh peripheral blood. Trizol reagent was used to extract total RNA, and RNA quality was then checked on an Agilent 2100 Bioanalyzer. This clonotype has ten or more counts. It lacks a known antigen. No much larger clone is present one base from it, and per-base qualities are unavailable. The CDR3 measures 11 amino acids from cysteine to phenylalanine. The kept DNA is CDR3 alone, 33 bases in frame from the first base. V and J are truncated by 4 bases and 10 bases respectively, leaving an intervening sequence of 10 bases.

TCR beta CDR3 regions were amplified from RNA transcripts. For the first round of RT-PCR on the TCR CDR3, the HTBI primer set was used together with the Qiagen OneStep RT-PCR kit. The libraries were constructed in a second round of multiplex PCR and then size-selected and purified. The libraries were sequenced on an Illumina HiSeq2000 using paired-end 100 bp reads. For the original study's pipeline: SOAPnuke was used to process the raw data, removing reads that contained adapters or uncalled bases, had a mean Phred below 15, or lacked an exact match to the constant primer or identifier. COPE v1.2.5 was used to merge the high-quality paired reads, and each unique nucleotide sequence was defined as a clonotype. Clonotypes were aligned to IMGT TRBV, TRBD and TRBJ reference segments using MiTCR v1.1. The analysis was restricted to V-J combinations with a frequency above 0.0001, which together covered around 99% of the repertoires. The TCS score was defined as F50 (clonal expansion) divided by E x V (chaos), with BLOSUM62-based TCRdist calculated between CDR3 peptides within each V-J. Welch's t-statistics and random forest reduced roughly 500 V-J features to 10 to 15, which were used in a naive Bayes classifier (R e1071). TCRdb ran its own pipeline on the public reads, namely fastp trimming at Q25 and MiXCR clone calling, and kept in-frame beta chains. Each entry merges the rows of one CDR3 protein and shows their most common DNA and genes. The V and J calls and clone size come from TCRdb's table, not from the authors' own analysis. Here the sample has 350,000 to 400,000 distinct CDR3 sequences; about 18% occur a single time. The ten largest clones add up to around 3.4% of the sample.

The clonotype was recovered from a woman between 18 and 30 years old with Graves' hyperthyroidism. Sequencing was performed on blood. Recombination linked TRBV12-3 or TRBV12-4 to TRBJ1-1; the D gene is perhaps TRBD1, from 6 matching bases. The nucleotide sequence reads as follows: TGTGCCAGCAGTTCCGGGACAACAGCTTTCTTT. Protein translation: CASSSGTTAFF.